The 13 T cell receptor beta chains below were found in one sample sequenced in a study of T cell responses to AZD1222 COVID-19 vaccine. Using immunoSEQ multiplex PCR, the repertoire was profiled, and TCRdb retains in-frame clones only, with some absent. This sample has about 140,000 clones, with around 93% found just once. The sequenced sample was peripheral blood, obtained on day 0 of AZD1222 vaccination. The receptors were sampled from an adult in good health.

The J gene is TRBJ1-5, the V gene TRBV19, with a possible D match to TRBD1 (6 bases). Looked up from germline, CDR1 is LNHDA and CDR2 is SQIVND (reference sequence). The CDR3 extends over 14 amino acids. The V end was cut by 1 base, the J end by 5 bases, with 9 bases between. The CDR3 loop reads CASSIGGGHQPQHF. CDR3 DNA sequence: TGTGCCAGTAGTATAGGGGGGGGGCATCAGCCCCAGCATTTT.

The rearrangement uses TRBV11-2 and TRBJ2-4; TRBD1 or TRBD2 may be the D gene (5 bases each). Germline lookup yields CDR1 SGHAT and CDR2 FQNNGV. The CDR3 has 15 residues. Trimming shortened V by 5 bases and J by 3 bases, and 14 bases separated the two germline ends. CDR3 nucleotide sequence: TGTGCCAGCAGCCCCCCCGGGGCCGGCAAAAACATTCAGTACTTC. This translates into CASSPPGAGKNIQYF.

This clone was found once. The rearrangement joins TRBV7-9 to TRBJ1-1, with unresolved D. CDR3 length: 13 residues. V shed 4 bases and J shed 0 bases, with 6 bases lying between them. Germline V gene lookup returns CDR1 SEHNR and CDR2 FQNEAQ (reference sequence). CDR3 DNA sequence: TGTGCCAGCAGCTACAAAATGAACACTGAAGCTTTCTTT. Residues: CASSYKMNTEAFF.

The V call is TRBV28, the J call TRBJ1-2, with D unclear. This CDR3 is built from 11 residues. The germline V and J ends were trimmed by 6 bases and 4 bases, with 6 bases remaining between them. The germline V gene encodes CDR1 MDHEN and CDR2 SYDVKM. CDR3 nucleotides: TGTGCCAGCAGCACTATCTATGGCTACACCTTC. This codes for CASSTIYGYTF.

The V gene is TRBV9, the J gene TRBJ1-3; D not resolved. The CDR3 consists of 15 residues. The V end was cut by 4 bases, the J end by 0 bases, with 11 bases between. The germline CDR1 and CDR2 sequences are SGDLS and YYNGEE. The CDR3 coding sequence is TGTGCCAGCAGCCCAGGCAGCTTCTCTGGAAACACCATATATTTT. Translation gives CASSPGSFSGNTIYF.

The gene calls are TRBV5-1 and TRBJ1-1; D gene ambiguous. The length of the CDR3 is 13 residues. Per germline, CDR1 SGHRS and CDR2 YFSETQ. Trimming cost V 1 base and J 3 bases, with 7 bases left between them. The CDR3 protein is CASSLNGDTEAFF. CDR3 nucleotides: TGCGCCAGCAGCTTGAACGGGGACACTGAAGCTTTCTTT.

The gene calls are TRBV6-4 and TRBJ2-1, with no clear D. This CDR3 spans 13 amino acids. With 0 bases removed from V and 7 bases from J, the gap between germline ends came to 7 bases. CDR1 is MRHNA, CDR2 SNTAGT, per germline. CDR3 bases: TGTGCCAGCAGTGACTCCTCCCGGAATGAGCAGTTCTTC. This gives the protein CASSDSSRNEQFF.

The CDR3 DNA is TGTGCCAGCAGCCCTAGGGGGGGTCGACTAGCGGGGTACAATGAGCAGTTCTTC. Its translation is CASSPRGGRLAGYNEQFF. The V call is TRBV7-2, the J call TRBJ2-1; TRBD2 matches at 11 bases. Germline V lookup: CDR1 SGHTA, CDR2 FQGNSA. The CDR3 contains 18 residues. V was clipped by 5 bases and J by 4 bases; unmatched bases: 13.

The chain recombines TRBV11-2 with TRBJ2-1; D may be TRBD1 (5 bases). Trimming took off 8 bases at V and 5 bases at J, with 19 bases between the two ends. The germline CDR1 and CDR2 sequences are SGHAT and FQNNGV. This CDR3 region has 15 residues. As DNA, the CDR3 is TGTGCCAGCCGCACCCGAACAGGCTTACACAATGAGCAGTTCTTC. This gives the protein CASRTRTGLHNEQFF.

The chain links TRBV6-5 to TRBJ2-3; D is undetermined. The CDR3 spans 11 residues. V was cut by 10 bases and J by 4 bases, with 9 bases left in between. From germline, CDR1 is MNHEY and CDR2 SVGAGI. The CDR3 here is CATRKADTQYF. CDR3 nucleotide sequence: TGTGCCACGCGAAAGGCAGATACGCAGTATTTT.

The rearrangement links TRBV6-5 to TRBJ1-1, with D unresolved. V gave up 7 bases and J gave up 2 bases, with 14 bases separating them. The CDR3 has 14 residues. Looked up from germline, CDR1 is MNHEY and CDR2 is SVGAGI. CDR3 bases: TGTGCCAGCACCGAAGAATGGGGAAACACTGAAGCTTTCTTT. Its protein is CASTEEWGNTEAFF.

This clone was recorded a few times. The V and J genes are TRBV14 and TRBJ1-1; D not certain. There are 13 residues in the CDR3. Germline loops: CDR1 SGHDN, CDR2 FVKESK. V was pared by 4 bases and J by 1 base, with 7 bases between. The CDR3 protein is CASSRHRNTEAFF. The CDR3, as DNA: TGTGCCAGCAGCCGCCACAGGAACACTGAAGCTTTCTTT.

This chain links TRBV5-4 with TRBJ2-7; maybe TRBD1 (5 bases). Trimming removed 1 base from V and 0 bases from J, with 17 bases in between. The CDR3 runs to 17 residues. Germline loops: CDR1 SGHNT, CDR2 YYREEE (reference sequence). CDR3 nucleotides: TGTGCCAGCAGCTTGAATCCGATTGGACAAAGCTCCTACGAGCAGTACTTC. It codes for CASSLNPIGQSSYEQYF.